Described below is a single T cell receptor beta chain sequence and its context. As processed by the authors: Nucleated cell counts were estimated from reference gene primer amplification. Method: immunoSEQ multiplex PCR; TCRdb's copy keeps in-frame clones and lacks some. V and J calls and clone size are as listed in that table; D and trimming were resolved from the DNA. The sample shows 100,000 to 150,000 clones, roughly four fifths of them seen only once. This sample is drawn from a study of blood T cell repertoires in COVID-19. Background on the study: There were acute and convalescent COVID-19 samples, and they came from the United States, Italy and Spain. T cells, B-cell-depleted T cells, or PBMCs provided the cDNA or gDNA that served as material.

From germline, CDR1 is MDHEN and CDR2 SYDVKM. This CDR3 comprises 13 residues. The V segment lost 6 bases and the J segment 4 bases; nucleotides outside the gene matches: 4. This sequence was found in a man aged 55 to 70 with acute or convalescent COVID-19. Material: peripheral blood. This chain connects TRBV28 to TRBJ1-1; 8 nucleotides align to TRBD1. CDR3 amino acids: CASRQDRATEAFF. In nucleotides, the CDR3 is TGTGCCAGCAGGCAGGACAGGGCCACTGAAGCTTTCTTT.